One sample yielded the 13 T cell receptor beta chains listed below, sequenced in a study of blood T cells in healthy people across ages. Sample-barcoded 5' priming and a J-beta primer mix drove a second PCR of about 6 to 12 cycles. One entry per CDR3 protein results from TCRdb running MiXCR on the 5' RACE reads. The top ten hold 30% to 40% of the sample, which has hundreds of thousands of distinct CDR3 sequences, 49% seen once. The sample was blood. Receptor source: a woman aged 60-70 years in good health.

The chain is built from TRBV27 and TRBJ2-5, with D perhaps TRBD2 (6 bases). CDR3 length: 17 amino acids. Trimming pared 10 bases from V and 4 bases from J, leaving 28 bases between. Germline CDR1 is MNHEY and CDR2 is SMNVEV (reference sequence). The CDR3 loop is CATFSEGGEGGRETQYF. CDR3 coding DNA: TGTGCCACCTTCTCGGAGGGCGGGGAAGGAGGGCGAGAGACCCAGTACTTC.

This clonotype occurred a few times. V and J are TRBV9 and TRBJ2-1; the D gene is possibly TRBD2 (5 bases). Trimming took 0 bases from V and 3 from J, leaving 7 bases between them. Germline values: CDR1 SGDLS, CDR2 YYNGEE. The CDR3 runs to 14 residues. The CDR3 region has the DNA TGTGCCAGCAGCGTAGCGGGGATCTACAATGAGCAGTTCTTC. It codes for CASSVAGIYNEQFF.

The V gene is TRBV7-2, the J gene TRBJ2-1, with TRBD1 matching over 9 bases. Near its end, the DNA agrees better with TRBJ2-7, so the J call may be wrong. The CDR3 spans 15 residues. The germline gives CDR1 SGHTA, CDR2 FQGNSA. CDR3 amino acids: CASKVRPGQGRQQYF. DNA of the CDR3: TGTGCCAGCAAGGTCAGACCGGGACAGGGTCGTCAGCAGTACTTC.

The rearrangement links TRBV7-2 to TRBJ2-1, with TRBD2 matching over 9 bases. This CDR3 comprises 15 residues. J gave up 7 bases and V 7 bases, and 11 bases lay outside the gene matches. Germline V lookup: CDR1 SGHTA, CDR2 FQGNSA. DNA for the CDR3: TGTGCCAGCACCGAGATCGGGACTAGCTTAAATGAGCAGTTCTTC. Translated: CASTEIGTSLNEQFF.

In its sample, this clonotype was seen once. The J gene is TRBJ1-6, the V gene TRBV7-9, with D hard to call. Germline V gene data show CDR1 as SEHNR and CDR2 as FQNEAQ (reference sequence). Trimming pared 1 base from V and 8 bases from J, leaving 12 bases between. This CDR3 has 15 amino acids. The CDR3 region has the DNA TGTGCCAGCAGCTTAGGTGCGGGGTTCCATTCACCCCTCCACTTT. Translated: CASSLGAGFHSPLHF.

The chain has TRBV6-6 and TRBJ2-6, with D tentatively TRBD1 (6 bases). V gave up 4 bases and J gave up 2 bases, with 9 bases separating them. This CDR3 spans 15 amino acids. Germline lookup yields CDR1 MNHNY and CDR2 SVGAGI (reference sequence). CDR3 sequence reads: CASSSRQAGANVLTF. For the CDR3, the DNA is TGTGCCAGCAGTTCCCGACAGGCTGGGGCCAACGTCCTGACTTTC.

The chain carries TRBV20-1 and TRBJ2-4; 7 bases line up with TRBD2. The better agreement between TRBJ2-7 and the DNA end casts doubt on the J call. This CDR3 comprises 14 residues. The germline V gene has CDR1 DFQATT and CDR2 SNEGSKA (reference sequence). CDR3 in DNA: TGCAGTGCTAGAGATCCTGGCGGGAGTTACGAGCAGTACTTC. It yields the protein CSARDPGGSYEQYF.

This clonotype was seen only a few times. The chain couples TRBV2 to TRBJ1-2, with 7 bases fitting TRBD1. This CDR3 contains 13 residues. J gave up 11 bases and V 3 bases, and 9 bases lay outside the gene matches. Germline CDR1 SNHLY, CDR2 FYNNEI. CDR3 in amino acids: CASSDLRTGRYTF. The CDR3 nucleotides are TGTGCCAGCAGTGACCTTAGGACAGGACGTTACACCTTC. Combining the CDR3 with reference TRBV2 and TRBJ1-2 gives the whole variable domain EPEVTQTPSHQVTQMGQEVILRCVPISNHLYFYWYRQILGQKVEFLVSFYNNEISEKSEIFDDQFSVERPDGSNFTLKIRSTKLEDSAMYFCASSDLRTGRYTFGSGTRLTVV.

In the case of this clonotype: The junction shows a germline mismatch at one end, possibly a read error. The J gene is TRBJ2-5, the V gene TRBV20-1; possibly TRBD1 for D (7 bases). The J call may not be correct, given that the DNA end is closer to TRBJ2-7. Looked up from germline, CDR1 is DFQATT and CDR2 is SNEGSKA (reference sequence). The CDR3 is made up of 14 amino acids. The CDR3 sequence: CSAIPGGNSHEQYF. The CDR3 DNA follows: TGCAGTGCTATCCCAGGGGGGAACTCCCACGAGCAGTACTTC.

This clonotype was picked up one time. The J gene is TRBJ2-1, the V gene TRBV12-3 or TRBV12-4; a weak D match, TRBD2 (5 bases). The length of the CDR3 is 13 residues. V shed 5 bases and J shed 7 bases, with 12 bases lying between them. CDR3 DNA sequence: TGTGCCAGCAGTAAGGGAGCAGAAAATGAGCAGTTCTTC. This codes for CASSKGAENEQFF.

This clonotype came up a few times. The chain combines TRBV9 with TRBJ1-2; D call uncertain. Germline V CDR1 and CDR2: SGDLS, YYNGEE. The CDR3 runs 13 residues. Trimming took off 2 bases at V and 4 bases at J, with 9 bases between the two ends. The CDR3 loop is CASSVSNGYGYTF. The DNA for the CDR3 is TGTGCCAGCAGCGTCTCCAATGGCTATGGCTACACCTTC.

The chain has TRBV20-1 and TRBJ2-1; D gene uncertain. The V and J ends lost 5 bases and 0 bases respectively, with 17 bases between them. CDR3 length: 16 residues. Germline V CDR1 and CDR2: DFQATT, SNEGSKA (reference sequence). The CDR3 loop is CSAERVGLSSYNEQFF. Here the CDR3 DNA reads TGCAGTGCTGAAAGGGTGGGCCTGAGCTCCTACAATGAGCAGTTCTTC.

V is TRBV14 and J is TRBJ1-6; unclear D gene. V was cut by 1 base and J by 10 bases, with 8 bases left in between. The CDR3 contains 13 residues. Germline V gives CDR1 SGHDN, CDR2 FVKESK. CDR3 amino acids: CASSQVTGSPLHF. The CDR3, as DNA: TGTGCCAGCAGCCAAGTTACTGGGTCACCCCTCCACTTT.